This is a list of T cell receptor beta chains from one sample in a study of blood T cell repertoires in COVID-19. The table came from immunoSEQ multiplex PCR; TCRdb's copy has only in-frame clones and leaves some out. The profile shows 110,000 to 150,000 clones, around nine tenths of them singletons. The sequenced sample was peripheral blood. These receptors were taken from a human donor in a cohort sampled during active COVID-19. Both conserved end residues are part of each CDR3. Each record gives: J gene, D gene, CDR3 length, V gene, clone size, CDR3 protein, CDR3 DNA. A D gene is named only where the DNA matches it firmly. Clone size is stated in some rows and not others, as once, few, many or a class when expanded.

J: TRBJ2-4; D: -; length: 15; V: TRBV28; size: -; CDR3: CASSFPPGKKNIQYF; DNA: TGTGCCAGCAGTTTTCCCCCGGGTAAAAAAAACATTCAGTACTTC
J: TRBJ2-3; D: -; length: 14; V: TRBV30; size: -; CDR3: CAWSALLMGDTQYF; DNA: TGTGCCTGGAGTGCTCTCTTAATGGGCGATACGCAGTATTTT
J: TRBJ2-2; D: -; length: 13; V: TRBV7-2; size: -; CDR3: CASSWQAGGELFF; DNA: TGTGCCAGCAGCTGGCAGGCTGGCGGGGAGCTGTTTTTT
J: TRBJ2-7; D: TRBD2; length: 15; V: TRBV5-1; size: -; CDR3: CASSPRGGPLAEQYF; DNA: TGCGCCAGCAGCCCCCGGGGGGGGCCCCTTGCCGAGCAGTACTTC
J: TRBJ2-1; D: TRBD1; length: 15; V: TRBV19; size: -; CDR3: CASSPRGLAPAEQFF; DNA: TGTGCCAGTAGCCCCAGGGGGCTCGCCCCCGCTGAGCAGTTCTTC
J: TRBJ2-7; D: -; length: 16; V: TRBV15; size: -; CDR3: CATSRPMAGPPYEQYF; DNA: TGTGCCACCAGCAGACCCATGGCAGGTCCCCCCTACGAGCAGTACTTC
J: TRBJ2-1; D: -; length: 15; V: TRBV5-1; size: -; CDR3: CASTPGGADYNEQFF; DNA: TGCGCCAGCACCCCCGGCGGAGCGGATTACAATGAGCAGTTCTTC
J: TRBJ2-2; D: -; length: 16; V: TRBV5-1; size: -; CDR3: CASSLFPRENTGELFF; DNA: TGCGCCAGCAGCTTGTTCCCCAGGGAGAACACCGGGGAGCTGTTTTTT
J: TRBJ2-7; D: -; length: 15; V: TRBV21-1; size: many; CDR3: CASSNWTSGVYEQYF; DNA: TGTGCCAGCAGCAATTGGACTAGCGGGGTCTACGAGCAGTACTTC
J: TRBJ2-5; D: TRBD2; length: 15; V: TRBV9; size: -; CDR3: CASSDIAGEGETQYF; DNA: TGTGCCAGCAGCGATATAGCGGGGGAGGGAGAGACCCAGTACTTC
J: TRBJ1-5; D: TRBD1; length: 17; V: TRBV28; size: -; CDR3: CASSSRIQGAGNQPQHF; DNA: TGTGCCAGCAGTTCTCGTATACAGGGGGCCGGCAATCAGCCCCAGCATTTT
J: TRBJ2-1; D: -; length: 15; V: TRBV2; size: -; CDR3: CASSVRLQTHNEQFF; DNA: TGTGCCAGCAGTGTCCGACTCCAAACCCACAATGAGCAGTTCTTC
J: TRBJ2-3; D: -; length: 17; V: TRBV21-1; size: -; CDR3: CASSKKGSGGESDTQYF; DNA: TGTGCCAGCAGCAAAAAGGGTAGCGGGGGGGAGTCAGATACGCAGTATTTT
J: TRBJ1-1; D: TRBD1; length: 16; V: TRBV3-1/TRBV3-2; size: many; CDR3: CASSLRQGAMNTEAFF; DNA: TGTGCCAGCAGCCTTCGACAGGGGGCCATGAACACTGAAGCTTTCTTT
J: TRBJ2-7; D: TRBD1; length: 16; V: TRBV28; size: -; CDR3: CASSLSPGTARYEQYF; DNA: TGTGCCAGCAGTCTTTCCCCCGGGACAGCACGGTACGAGCAGTACTTC
J: TRBJ2-3; D: TRBD2; length: 15; V: TRBV18; size: -; CDR3: CASSPRLAGGDTQYF; DNA: TGTGCCAGCTCACCACGACTAGCGGGGGGAGATACGCAGTATTTT
J: TRBJ1-1; D: TRBD1; length: 16; V: TRBV11-2; size: -; CDR3: CASSRNRGTRNTEAFF; DNA: TGTGCCAGCAGCCGAAACAGGGGGACGAGGAACACTGAAGCTTTCTTT
J: TRBJ2-2; D: TRBD1; length: 15; V: TRBV28; size: -; CDR3: CASSSGTGVTGELFF; DNA: TGTGCCAGCAGTTCTGGGACAGGGGTTACCGGGGAGCTGTTTTTT
J: TRBJ2-7; D: TRBD2; length: 15; V: TRBV6-5; size: -; CDR3: CASSSWTSGSYEQYF; DNA: TGTGCCAGCAGTTCCTGGACTAGCGGGAGTTACGAGCAGTACTTC
J: TRBJ1-1; D: TRBD1; length: 13; V: TRBV28; size: -; CDR3: CASTTQGAGEAFF; DNA: TGTGCCAGCACTACACAGGGGGCGGGTGAAGCTTTCTTT
J: TRBJ2-7; D: -; length: 15; V: TRBV2; size: -; CDR3: CASSESQVGSYEQYF; DNA: TGTGCCAGCAGTGAAAGTCAGGTCGGCTCCTACGAGCAGTACTTC
J: TRBJ1-2; D: -; length: 16; V: TRBV28; size: -; CDR3: CASSLNRGGYTYGYTF; DNA: TGTGCCAGCAGTTTGAATCGGGGGGGGTATACCTATGGCTACACCTTC
J: TRBJ1-3; D: -; length: 14; V: TRBV9; size: -; CDR3: CASNGRLSGNTIYF; DNA: TGTGCCAGCAATGGCAGGCTCTCTGGAAACACCATATATTTT
J: TRBJ2-3; D: -; length: 14; V: TRBV29-1; size: -; CDR3: CSVRSLQATDTQYF; DNA: TGCAGCGTTAGATCATTGCAGGCCACAGATACGCAGTATTTT
J: TRBJ1-5; D: -; length: 15; V: TRBV19; size: -; CDR3: CASAKGGVPSQPQHF; DNA: TGTGCCAGTGCCAAAGGGGGGGTCCCCAGTCAGCCCCAGCATTTT
J: TRBJ2-7; D: -; length: 14; V: TRBV3-1/TRBV3-2; size: once; CDR3: CASSQGELRGEQYF; DNA: TGTGCCAGCAGCCAAGGAGAACTTCGGGGGGAGCAGTACTTC
J: TRBJ2-5; D: -; length: 15; V: TRBV7-7; size: once; CDR3: CASSLVVPGKETQYF; DNA: TGTGCTAGCAGCTTAGTAGTGCCAGGCAAAGAGACCCAGTACTTC
J: TRBJ1-1; D: TRBD1; length: 15; V: TRBV28; size: -; CDR3: CASRPVDRENTEAFF; DNA: TGTGCCAGCAGACCCGTGGACAGGGAGAACACTGAAGCTTTCTTT
J: TRBJ2-7; D: -; length: 12; V: TRBV3-1/TRBV3-2; size: -; CDR3: CASSPQGAEQYF; DNA: TGTGCCAGCAGCCCCCAGGGCGCCGAGCAGTACTTC
J: TRBJ1-1; D: TRBD1; length: 13; V: TRBV27; size: -; CDR3: CAIDQGAGTEAFF; DNA: TGTGCCATCGACCAGGGGGCAGGGACTGAAGCTTTCTTT
J: TRBJ2-3; D: -; length: 14; V: TRBV5-1; size: -; CDR3: CASSPRGSKDTQYF; DNA: TGCGCCAGCAGCCCCCGCGGTAGTAAAGATACGCAGTATTTT
J: TRBJ2-5; D: -; length: 20; V: TRBV10-3; size: few; CDR3: CAISETSWGVGAGVEETQYF; DNA: TGTGCCATCAGTGAAACCTCCTGGGGGGTGGGAGCTGGGGTCGAAGAGACCCAGTACTTC